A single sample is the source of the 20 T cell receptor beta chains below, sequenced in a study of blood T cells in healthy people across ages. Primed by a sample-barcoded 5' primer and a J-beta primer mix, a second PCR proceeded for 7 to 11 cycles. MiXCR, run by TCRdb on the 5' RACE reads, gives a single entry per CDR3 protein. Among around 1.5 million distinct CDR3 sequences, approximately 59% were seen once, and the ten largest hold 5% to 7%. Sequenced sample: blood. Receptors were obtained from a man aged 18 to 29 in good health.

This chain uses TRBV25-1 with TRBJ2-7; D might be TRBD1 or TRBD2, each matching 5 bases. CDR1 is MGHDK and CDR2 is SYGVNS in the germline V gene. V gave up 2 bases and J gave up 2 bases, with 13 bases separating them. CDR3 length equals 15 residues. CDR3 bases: TGTGCCAGCAGTGAAACGGGATCAGGGACCTACGAGCAGTACTTC. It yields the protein CASSETGSGTYEQYF.

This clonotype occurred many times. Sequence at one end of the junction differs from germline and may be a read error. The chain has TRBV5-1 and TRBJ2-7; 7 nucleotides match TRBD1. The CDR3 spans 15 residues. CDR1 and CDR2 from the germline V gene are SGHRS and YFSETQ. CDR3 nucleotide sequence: TGTGCCAGCAGCCCGACGGGGACAGTATCCTACGAGCAGTACTTC. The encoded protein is CASSPTGTVSYEQYF.

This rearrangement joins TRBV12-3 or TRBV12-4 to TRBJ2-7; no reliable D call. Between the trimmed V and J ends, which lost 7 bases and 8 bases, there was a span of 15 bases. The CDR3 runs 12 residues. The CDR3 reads CASTHPANKQYF. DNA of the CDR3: TGTGCCAGCACCCACCCTGCGAACAAGCAGTACTTC.

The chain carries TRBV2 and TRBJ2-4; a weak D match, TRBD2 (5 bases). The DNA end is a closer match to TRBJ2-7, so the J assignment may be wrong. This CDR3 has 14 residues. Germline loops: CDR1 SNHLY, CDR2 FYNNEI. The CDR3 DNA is TGTGCCAGCTCGAACGCAGGACTTGCCTACGAGCAGTACTTC. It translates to CASSNAGLAYEQYF.

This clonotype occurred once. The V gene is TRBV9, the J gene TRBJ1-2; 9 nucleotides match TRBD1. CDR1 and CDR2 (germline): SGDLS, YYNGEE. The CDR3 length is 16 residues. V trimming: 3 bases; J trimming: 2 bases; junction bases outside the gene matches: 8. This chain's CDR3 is CASSGGQGFFNYGYTF. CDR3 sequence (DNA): TGTGCCAGCAGCGGGGGACAGGGCTTTTTCAACTATGGCTACACCTTC.

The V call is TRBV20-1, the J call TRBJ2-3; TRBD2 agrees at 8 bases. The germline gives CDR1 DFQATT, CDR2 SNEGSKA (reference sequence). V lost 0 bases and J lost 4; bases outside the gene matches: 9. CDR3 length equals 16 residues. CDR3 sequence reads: CSARDSLAGGPDTQYF. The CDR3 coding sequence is TGCAGTGCTAGAGATTCGCTAGCGGGTGGCCCAGATACGCAGTATTTT.

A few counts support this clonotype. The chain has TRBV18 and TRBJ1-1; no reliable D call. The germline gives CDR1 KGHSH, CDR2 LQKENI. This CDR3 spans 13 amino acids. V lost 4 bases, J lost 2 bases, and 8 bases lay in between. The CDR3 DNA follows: TGTGCCAGCTCACGCGAACCTAACACTGAAGCTTTCTTT. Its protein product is CASSREPNTEAFF. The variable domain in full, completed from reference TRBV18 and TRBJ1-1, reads NAGVMQNPRHLVRRRGQEARLRCSPMKGHSHVYWYRQLPEEGLKFMVYLQKENIIDESGMPKERFSAEFPKEGPSILRIQQVVRGDSAAYFCASSREPNTEAFFGQGTRLTVV.

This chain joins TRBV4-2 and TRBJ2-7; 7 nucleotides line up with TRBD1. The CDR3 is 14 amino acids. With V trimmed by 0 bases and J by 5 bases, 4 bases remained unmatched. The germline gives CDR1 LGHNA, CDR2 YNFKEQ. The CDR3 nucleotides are TGTGCCAGCAGCCAAGAAACAGGGGACGACGAGCAGTACTTC. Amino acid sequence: CASSQETGDDEQYF.

CDR3 protein: CASSQDLTGSTYEQYF. The CDR3, as DNA: TGCGCCAGCAGCCAAGATTTAACGGGGAGTACCTACGAGCAGTACTTC. The rearrangement links TRBV4-1 to TRBJ2-7; maybe TRBD2 (5 bases). V lost 0 bases, J lost 2 bases, and 14 bases lay in between. The CDR3 has 16 residues. CDR1 and CDR2 from the germline V gene are MGHRA and YSYEKL.

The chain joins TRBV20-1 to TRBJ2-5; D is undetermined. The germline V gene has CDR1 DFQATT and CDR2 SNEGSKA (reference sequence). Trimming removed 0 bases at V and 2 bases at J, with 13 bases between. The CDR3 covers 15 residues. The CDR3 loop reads CSARDRVRSQETQYF. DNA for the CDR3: TGCAGTGCTAGAGATCGAGTAAGGAGTCAAGAGACCCAGTACTTC.

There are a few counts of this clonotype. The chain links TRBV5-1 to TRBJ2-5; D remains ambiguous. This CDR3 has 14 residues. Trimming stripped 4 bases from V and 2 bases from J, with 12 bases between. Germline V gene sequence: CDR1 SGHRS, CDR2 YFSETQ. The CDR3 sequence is CASSERGRQETQYF. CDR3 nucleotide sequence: TGCGCCAGCAGCGAAAGAGGCAGGCAAGAGACCCAGTACTTC.

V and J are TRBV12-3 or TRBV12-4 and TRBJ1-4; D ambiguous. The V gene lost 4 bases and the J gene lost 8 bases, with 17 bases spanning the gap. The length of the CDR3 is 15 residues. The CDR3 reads CASSSWGREQEKLFF. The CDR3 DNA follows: TGTGCCAGCAGTTCATGGGGTCGTGAGCAGGAAAAACTGTTTTTT.

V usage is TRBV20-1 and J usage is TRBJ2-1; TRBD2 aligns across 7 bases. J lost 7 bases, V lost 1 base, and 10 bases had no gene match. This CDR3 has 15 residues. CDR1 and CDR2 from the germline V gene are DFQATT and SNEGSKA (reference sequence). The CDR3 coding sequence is TGCAGTGCTAGAGTCGGACTAGGAAGCTTAAATGAGCAGTTCTTC. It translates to CSARVGLGSLNEQFF.

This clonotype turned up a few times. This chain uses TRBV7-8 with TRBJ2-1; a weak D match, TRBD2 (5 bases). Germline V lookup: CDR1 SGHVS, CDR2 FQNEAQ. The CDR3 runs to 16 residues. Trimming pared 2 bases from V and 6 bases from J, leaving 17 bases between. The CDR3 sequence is CASSLTLDSRGNEQFF. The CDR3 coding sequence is TGTGCCAGCAGCTTAACGTTGGACTCACGGGGCAATGAGCAGTTCTTC.

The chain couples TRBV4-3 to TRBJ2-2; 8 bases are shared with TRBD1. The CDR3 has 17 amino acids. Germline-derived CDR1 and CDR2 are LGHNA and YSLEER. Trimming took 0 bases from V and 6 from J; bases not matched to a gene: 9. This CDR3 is CASSQDRGTGWAGELFF. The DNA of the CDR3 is TGCGCCAGCAGCCAAGATCGGGGGACAGGCTGGGCCGGGGAGCTGTTTTTT.

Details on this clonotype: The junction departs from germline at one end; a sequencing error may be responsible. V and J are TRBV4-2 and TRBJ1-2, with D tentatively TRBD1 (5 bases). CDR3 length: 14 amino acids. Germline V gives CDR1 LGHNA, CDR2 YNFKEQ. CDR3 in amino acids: CASSQAREDYGCTF. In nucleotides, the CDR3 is TGTGCCAGCAGCCAAGCCAGGGAAGACTATGGCTGCACCTTC.

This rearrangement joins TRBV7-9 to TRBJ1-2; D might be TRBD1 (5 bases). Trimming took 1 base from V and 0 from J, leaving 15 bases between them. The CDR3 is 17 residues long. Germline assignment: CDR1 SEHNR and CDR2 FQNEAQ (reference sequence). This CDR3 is CASSLDGARVANYGYTF. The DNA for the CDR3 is TGTGCCAGCAGCTTAGATGGGGCGCGAGTAGCTAACTATGGCTACACCTTC.

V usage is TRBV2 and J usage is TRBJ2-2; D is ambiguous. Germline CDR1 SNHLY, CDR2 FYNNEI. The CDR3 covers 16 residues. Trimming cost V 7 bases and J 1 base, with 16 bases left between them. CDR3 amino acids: CASTDAAVMNTGELFF. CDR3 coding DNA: TGTGCCAGCACCGATGCGGCGGTCATGAACACCGGGGAGCTGTTTTTT.

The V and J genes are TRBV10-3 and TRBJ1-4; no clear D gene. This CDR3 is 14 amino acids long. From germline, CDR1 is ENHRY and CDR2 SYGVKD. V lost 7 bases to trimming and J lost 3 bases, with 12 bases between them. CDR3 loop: CAITSGGPNEKLFF. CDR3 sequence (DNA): TGTGCCATCACCTCTGGAGGGCCTAATGAAAAACTGTTTTTT.

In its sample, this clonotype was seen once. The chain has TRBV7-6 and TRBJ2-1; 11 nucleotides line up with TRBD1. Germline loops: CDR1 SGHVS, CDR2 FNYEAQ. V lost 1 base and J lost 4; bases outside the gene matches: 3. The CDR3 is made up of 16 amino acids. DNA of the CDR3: TGTGCCAGCAGCTTAGAATGGGACAGGGGGTACAATGAGCAGTTCTTC. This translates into CASSLEWDRGYNEQFF. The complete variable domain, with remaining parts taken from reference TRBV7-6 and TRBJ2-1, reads GAGVSQSPRYKVTKRGQDVALRCDPISGHVSLYWYRQALGQGPEFLTYFNYEAQQDKSGLPNDRFSAERPEGSISTLTIQRTEQRDSAMYRCASSLEWDRGYNEQFFGPGTRLTVL.